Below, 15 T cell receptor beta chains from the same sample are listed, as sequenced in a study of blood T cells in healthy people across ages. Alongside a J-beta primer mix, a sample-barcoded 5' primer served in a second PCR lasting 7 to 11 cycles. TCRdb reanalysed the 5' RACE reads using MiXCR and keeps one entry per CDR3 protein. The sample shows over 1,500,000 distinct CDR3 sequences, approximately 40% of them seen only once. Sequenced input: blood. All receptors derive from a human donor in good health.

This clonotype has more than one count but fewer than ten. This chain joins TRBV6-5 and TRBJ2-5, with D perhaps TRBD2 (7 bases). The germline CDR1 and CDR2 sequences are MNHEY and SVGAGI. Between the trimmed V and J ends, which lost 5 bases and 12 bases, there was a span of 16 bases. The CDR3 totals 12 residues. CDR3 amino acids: CASSTAGAREYF. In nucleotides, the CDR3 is TGTGCCAGCAGTACCGCGGGGGCAAGGGAGTACTTC.

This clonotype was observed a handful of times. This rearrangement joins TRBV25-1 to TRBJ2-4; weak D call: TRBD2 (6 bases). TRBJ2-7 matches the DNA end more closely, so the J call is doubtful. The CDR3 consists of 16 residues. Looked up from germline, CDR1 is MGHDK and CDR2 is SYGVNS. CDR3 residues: CASSEYFQGGGYEQYF. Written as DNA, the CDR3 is TGTGCCAGCAGTGAATATTTCCAGGGAGGAGGTTACGAGCAGTACTTC.

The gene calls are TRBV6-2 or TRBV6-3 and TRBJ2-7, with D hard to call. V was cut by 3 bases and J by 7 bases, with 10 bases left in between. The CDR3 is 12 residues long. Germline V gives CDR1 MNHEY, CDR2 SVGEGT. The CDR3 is CASSYYVGEQYF. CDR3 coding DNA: TGTGCCAGCAGTTATTATGTCGGAGAGCAGTACTTC.

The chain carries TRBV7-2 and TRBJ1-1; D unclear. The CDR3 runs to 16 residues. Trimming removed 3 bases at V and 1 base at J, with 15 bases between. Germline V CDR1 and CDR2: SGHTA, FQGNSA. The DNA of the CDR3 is TGTGCCAGCAGCTTCGGCCCGTTTAAGCAGAACACTGAAGCTTTCTTT. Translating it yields CASSFGPFKQNTEAFF.

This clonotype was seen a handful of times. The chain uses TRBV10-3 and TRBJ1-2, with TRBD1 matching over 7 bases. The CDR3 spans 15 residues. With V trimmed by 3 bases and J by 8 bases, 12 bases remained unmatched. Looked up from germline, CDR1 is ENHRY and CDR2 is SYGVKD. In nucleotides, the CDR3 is TGTGCCATCAGTGACCCGGGACAGTCACCTCGGGGCTACACCTTC. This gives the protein CAISDPGQSPRGYTF.

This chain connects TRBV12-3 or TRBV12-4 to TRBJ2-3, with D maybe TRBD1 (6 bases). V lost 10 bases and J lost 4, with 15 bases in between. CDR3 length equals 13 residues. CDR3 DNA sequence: TGTGCCACCAGGCGAGGGGGTGCAGATACGCAGTATTTT. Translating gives CATRRGGADTQYF.

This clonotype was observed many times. The CDR3, as DNA: TGTGCCAGCAGTTACTCCGCAGGGGTAGGGGAGACCCAGTACTTC. As protein: CASSYSAGVGETQYF. The chain joins TRBV6-5 to TRBJ2-5; D possibly corresponds to TRBD1 (6 bases). CDR1 is MNHEY, CDR2 SVGAGI, per germline. The CDR3 runs to 15 residues. V was pared by 0 bases and J by 5 bases, with 13 bases between.

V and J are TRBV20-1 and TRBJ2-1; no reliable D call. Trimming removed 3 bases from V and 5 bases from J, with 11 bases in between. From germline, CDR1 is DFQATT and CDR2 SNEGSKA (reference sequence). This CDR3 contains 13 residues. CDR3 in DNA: TGCAGTGCTAGTTTTGGTAGCAACAATGAGCAGTTCTTC. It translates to CSASFGSNNEQFF.

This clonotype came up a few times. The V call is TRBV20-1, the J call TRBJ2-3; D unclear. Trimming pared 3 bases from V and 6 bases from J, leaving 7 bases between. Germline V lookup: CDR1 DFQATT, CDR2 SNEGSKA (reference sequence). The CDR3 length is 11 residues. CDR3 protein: CSARQRDTQYF. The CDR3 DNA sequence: TGCAGTGCTAGGCAAAGGGATACGCAGTATTTT.

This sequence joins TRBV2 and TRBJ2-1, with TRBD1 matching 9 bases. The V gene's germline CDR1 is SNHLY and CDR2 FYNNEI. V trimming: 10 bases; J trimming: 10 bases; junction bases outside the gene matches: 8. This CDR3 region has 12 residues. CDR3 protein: CAKGQGSYEQFF. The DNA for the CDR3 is TGTGCCAAGGGACAGGGATCCTACGAGCAGTTCTTC.

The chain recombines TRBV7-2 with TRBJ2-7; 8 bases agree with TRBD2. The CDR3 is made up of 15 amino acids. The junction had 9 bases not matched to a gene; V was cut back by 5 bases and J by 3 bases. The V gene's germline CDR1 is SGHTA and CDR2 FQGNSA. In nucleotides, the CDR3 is TGTGCCAGCAGCCCCCGGGCGGGGGGCGTCTACGAGCAGTACTTC. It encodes CASSPRAGGVYEQYF.

CDR3 sequence reads: CARCGEGATLSYEQYF. DNA for the CDR3: TGTGCCAGATGCGGGGAGGGGGCCACCCTCTCCTACGAGCAGTACTTC. The chain recombines TRBV11-3 with TRBJ2-7, with D perhaps assigned TRBD1 or TRBD2 (7 bases each). CDR1 is SGHNT and CDR2 is YENEEA in the germline V gene. This CDR3 has 16 amino acids. V lost 9 bases to trimming and J lost 0 bases, with 21 bases between them.

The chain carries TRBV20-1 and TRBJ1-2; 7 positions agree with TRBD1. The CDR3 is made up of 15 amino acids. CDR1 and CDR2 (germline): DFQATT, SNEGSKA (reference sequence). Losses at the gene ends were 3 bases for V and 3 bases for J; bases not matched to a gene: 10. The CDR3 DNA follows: TGCAGTGCTAGTCGGACGACAGGGTTTCACTATGGCTACACCTTC. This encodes CSASRTTGFHYGYTF.

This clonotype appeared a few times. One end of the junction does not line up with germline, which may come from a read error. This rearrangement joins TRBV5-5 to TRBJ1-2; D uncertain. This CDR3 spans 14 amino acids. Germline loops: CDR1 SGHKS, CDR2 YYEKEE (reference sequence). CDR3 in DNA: TGCGCCAGCAGCCCTGACACCAGATCCTATGGCTACACCTTC. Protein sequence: CASSPDTRSYGYTF. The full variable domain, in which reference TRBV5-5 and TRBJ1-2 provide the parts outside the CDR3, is DAGVTQSPTHLIKTRGQQVTLRCSPISGHKSVSWYQQVLGQGPQFIFQYYEKEERGRGNFPDRFSARQFPNYSSELNVNALLLGDSALYLCASSPDTRSYGYTFGSGTRLTVV.

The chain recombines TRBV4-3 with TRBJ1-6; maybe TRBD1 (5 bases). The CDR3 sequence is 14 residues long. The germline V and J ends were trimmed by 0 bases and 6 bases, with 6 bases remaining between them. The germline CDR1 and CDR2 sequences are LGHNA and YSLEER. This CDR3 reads CASSQEGTNSPLHF. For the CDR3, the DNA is TGCGCCAGCAGCCAAGAAGGGACTAATTCACCCCTCCACTTT.